The entry that follows covers one T cell receptor beta chain sequence. Its antigen is currently unknown. This sample was taken from a study of cytomegalovirus exposure and HLA in healthy donors. Among the donors, all were healthy bone marrow donors. Primers for the PCR totalled 60 Vbeta and 13 Jbeta. Profiling relied on immunoSEQ multiplex PCR, and the TCRdb table lists in-frame clones only, not all of them. This repertoire comprises 180,000 or so clones; its ten largest clones make up 0.79%. Study results and caveats: In an earlier analysis, about 87% or about 30%: the productive usage of most TCR beta V segments. Common viral pathogens (according to a later analysis) appeared linked to several of the most significant clusters.

The CDR3 is 11 amino acids. V dropped 3 bases and J dropped 7 bases, with 5 bases sitting between them. Germline assignment: CDR1 SGHDT and CDR2 YYEEEE. The chain links TRBV5-6 to TRBJ2-1; the D is unclear. This clonotype originated in a woman aged 18 to 35 in good health and CMV-seropositive. Specimen: PBMCs. CDR3 sequence (DNA): TGTGCCAGCAGCTCTTTAAATGAGCAGTTCTTC. This translates into CASSSLNEQFF.